This T cell receptor (beta chain) was identified in a study of T cells in Graves' hyperthyroidism and ophthalmopathy. About the study: Once the initial diagnosis was made, peripheral blood was obtained before any treatment.

The TCR beta CDR3 regions underwent amplification using RNA transcripts as the source. Using the HTBI primer set, a first-round RT-PCR was run on the TCR CDR3. TCRdb called the multiplex PCR reads again in MiXCR, with one record for every CDR3 protein. In the table there are more than 500,000 distinct CDR3 sequences, 15% to 20% of which are singletons. Study-level results: Using 13 V-J features, a model discriminated ophthalmopathy from stable hyperthyroidism.

This clonotype was seen repeatedly, ten times or more. The antigen remains undetermined. This CDR3 contains 14 residues. Trimming at V came to 5 bases and at J to 2 bases, leaving 4 bases not matched to a gene. In germline, CDR1 is MNHEY, CDR2 SMNVEV (reference sequence). The study defined stable Graves' hyperthyroidism as no ophthalmopathy progression within 18 months. Fresh peripheral blood, approximately 9.6 ml, yielded the PBMCs. The receptor comes from a young woman with Graves' hyperthyroidism. Material: blood. This chain links TRBV27 with TRBJ2-7, with TRBD2 identical over 9 bases. CDR3 in DNA: TGTGCCAGCAGTGTAGCGGGAGAAACCTACGAGCAGTACTTC. It translates to CASSVAGETYEQYF.